Presented here are 29 T cell receptor beta chains from one specimen sequenced in a study of CD8 T cells in ankylosing spondylitis. A single record per CDR3 protein comes from TCRdb applying MiXCR to the 5' RACE reads. The sample holds some 270,000 distinct CDR3 sequences, more than 25% seen once. Sequencing was carried out using blood, either unsorted or a sorted T cell fraction (not recorded which). The receptor set was obtained from a male donor with ankylosing spondylitis or in good health (not recorded which).

This rearrangement joins TRBV12-3 or TRBV12-4 to TRBJ1-2, with D unclear. The ends were cut back, 8 bases at V and 3 bases at J, with 10 bases in the middle. The CDR3 sequence is 12 residues long. Here the CDR3 DNA reads TGTGCCAGCGCGGGGTTGGACTATGGCTACACCTTC. Translating it yields CASAGLDYGYTF.

This clonotype came up a few times. This chain connects TRBV10-3 to TRBJ2-4, with D tentatively TRBD1 (6 bases). Germline V CDR1 and CDR2: ENHRY, SYGVKD. V was shortened by 2 bases and J by 0 bases, with 14 bases between the two germline ends. CDR3 length: 17 residues. CDR3 nucleotides: TGTGCCATCAGTGAGACAGACAGGCTCTCAGCCAAAAACATTCAGTACTTC. It specifies CAISETDRLSAKNIQYF.

This chain uses TRBV20-1 with TRBJ2-3, with 13 bases aligning to TRBD2. Germline V gene lookup returns CDR1 DFQATT and CDR2 SNEGSKA (reference sequence). The length of the CDR3 is 13 residues. DNA for the CDR3: TGCAAAACTAGCGGGGGGGCCGCAGATACGCAGTATTTT. Its translation is CKTSGGAADTQYF.

This clonotype was seen a handful of times. J is TRBJ2-5 and V is TRBV5-5; TRBD1 or TRBD2 may be the D gene (7 bases each). Germline V gives CDR1 SGHKS, CDR2 YYEKEE (reference sequence). The CDR3 loop spans 15 amino acids. The V end lost 4 bases, the J end lost 5 bases, and 18 bases lay between the germline ends. The CDR3 coding sequence is TGTGCCAGCAGCCCCGGGCAGGGGGGGATGGAGACCCAGTACTTC. Amino acids: CASSPGQGGMETQYF. The full variable domain, rest sourced from reference TRBV5-5 and TRBJ2-5, is DAGVTQSPTHLIKTRGQQVTLRCSPISGHKSVSWYQQVLGQGPQFIFQYYEKEERGRGNFPDRFSARQFPNYSSELNVNALLLGDSALYLCASSPGQGGMETQYFGPGTRLLVL.

This clonotype was counted a few times. This sequence joins TRBV12-3 or TRBV12-4 and TRBJ2-7; D perhaps matches TRBD2 (6 bases). The CDR3 consists of 13 residues. Trimming shortened V by 5 bases and J by 3 bases, and 11 bases separated the two germline ends. CDR3 sequence (DNA): TGTGCCAGCAGTGAAATGGAGGGCTACGAGCAGTACTTC. Translated, it gives CASSEMEGYEQYF.

The J gene is TRBJ2-5, the V gene TRBV3-1; no definite D call. V was clipped by 1 base and J by 1 base, with 1 base between them. Germline CDR1 is LGHDT and CDR2 is YNNKEL (reference sequence). CDR3 length: 12 residues. The CDR3 DNA sequence: TGTGCCAGCAGCCAAGGCCAAGAGACCCAGTACTTC. It translates to CASSQGQETQYF.

This clonotype was observed a handful of times. The chain recombines TRBV5-6 with TRBJ1-2; D unclear. This CDR3 is built from 14 residues. CDR1 and CDR2 from the germline V gene are SGHDT and YYEEEE. V lost 0 bases and J lost 4, with 10 bases in between. The CDR3 sequence is CASSLGASPYGYTF. CDR3 in DNA: TGTGCCAGCAGCTTGGGGGCATCGCCCTATGGCTACACCTTC.

The chain joins TRBV29-1 to TRBJ2-7; 7 bases are a match to TRBD2. The junction had 13 bases not matched to a gene; V was cut back by 5 bases and J by 6 bases. The CDR3 totals 14 residues. CDR1 is SQVTM, CDR2 ANQGSEA, per germline. In DNA, the CDR3 is TGCAGCGTTCTCGGCCGGGGAGGGGAATCCGAGCAGTACTTC. Amino acid sequence: CSVLGRGGESEQYF.

This chain uses TRBV30 with TRBJ2-1; 9 bases align to TRBD2. Per the germline V gene, CDR1 is GTSNPN and CDR2 is SVGIG (reference sequence). This CDR3 comprises 13 residues. The junction had 11 bases not matched to a gene; V was cut back by 8 bases and J by 9 bases. DNA of the CDR3: TGTGCCCAAATTTGGCGGGGGGGCGGTGAGCAGTTCTTC. As protein: CAQIWRGGGEQFF. The whole variable domain, remainder taken from reference TRBV30 and TRBJ2-1, is SQTIHQWPATLVQPVGSPLSLECTVEGTSNPNLYWYRQAAGRGLQLLFYSVGIGQISSEVPQNLSASRPQDRQFILSSKKLLLSDSGFYLCAQIWRGGGEQFFGPGTRLTVL.

This clonotype was counted a few times. The chain couples TRBV12-3 or TRBV12-4 to TRBJ2-5; D remains unclear. V lost 3 bases to trimming and J lost 3 bases, with 8 bases between them. The CDR3 spans 13 residues. CDR3 residues: CASSLPPEETQYF. The CDR3 nucleotides are TGTGCCAGCAGTTTGCCCCCCGAAGAGACCCAGTACTTC.

The V and J genes are TRBV12-3 or TRBV12-4 and TRBJ2-7; 8 bases line up with TRBD1. Unmatched junction bases numbered 13, after V lost 7 bases and J lost 2 bases. There are 16 residues in the CDR3. The CDR3 region is CASTGYQDRGTYEQYF. The CDR3 DNA reads TGTGCCAGCACCGGTTACCAAGACAGGGGAACCTACGAGCAGTACTTC.

The chain carries TRBV20-1 and TRBJ1-2; weak D call: TRBD1 (6 bases). There are 14 residues in the CDR3. Germline CDR1 and CDR2: DFQATT and SNEGSKA (reference sequence). V lost 4 bases and J 4 bases, leaving 16 bases between the germline ends. The CDR3 DNA follows: TGCAGTGCTAAACCCCGGACAGTATCCTATGGCTACACCTTC. It specifies CSAKPRTVSYGYTF.

This clonotype was picked up a small number of times. The chain employs TRBV20-1 and TRBJ2-7; D remains ambiguous. The CDR3 is 12 amino acids. Looked up from germline, CDR1 is DFQATT and CDR2 is SNEGSKA (reference sequence). V shed 3 bases and J shed 9 bases, with 15 bases lying between them. This chain's CDR3 is CSASAPPVGQYF. The CDR3 bases are TGCAGTGCTAGTGCGCCCCCTGTCGGGCAGTACTTC.

V gene TRBV29-1 combines with J gene TRBJ2-3; perhaps D is TRBD1 or TRBD2 (5 bases each). Trimming stripped 7 bases from V and 6 bases from J, with 14 bases between. The CDR3 contains 12 residues. Germline lookup yields CDR1 SQVTM and CDR2 ANQGSEA. CDR3 protein: CSGGRASDTQYF. The CDR3, as DNA: TGCAGCGGGGGACGGGCCTCGGATACGCAGTATTTT.

The rearrangement uses TRBV10-3 and TRBJ2-5; D gene unclear. The CDR3 extends over 13 amino acids. V dropped 2 bases and J dropped 0 bases, with 4 bases sitting between them. CDR1 and CDR2 (germline): ENHRY, SYGVKD. The CDR3 region has the DNA TGTGCCATCAGTGAGGTTAACCAAGAGACCCAGTACTTC. Translating it yields CAISEVNQETQYF.

This clonotype was picked up a small number of times. The genes are TRBV15 and TRBJ1-6; 8 bases agree with TRBD1. The V gene end was trimmed by 1 base and the J gene end by 9 bases; junction bases not matched to a gene: 5. Germline assignment: CDR1 LNHNV and CDR2 YYDKDF (reference sequence). The CDR3 length is 15 residues. The CDR3 DNA reads as TGTGCCACCAGCAGAGGGACAGGGAGGAGTTCACCCCTCCACTTT. Its translation: CATSRGTGRSSPLHF.

The V and J genes are TRBV29-1 and TRBJ2-7; D call uncertain. Germline assignment: CDR1 SQVTM and CDR2 ANQGSEA. This CDR3 is 11 amino acids long. The germline V and J ends were trimmed by 6 bases and 6 bases, with 12 bases remaining between them. The CDR3 sequence is CSVAHGREQYF. The CDR3 bases are TGCAGCGTAGCCCACGGTCGCGAGCAGTACTTC.

This clonotype was detected only a few times. Mismatch with germline at one junction end may stem from a read error. The genes are TRBV7-7 and TRBJ2-7; 7 bases match TRBD1. CDR3 size: 14 residues. Germline CDR1 SSHAT, CDR2 FNYEAQ (reference sequence). The CDR3 loop is CASSPRQGPYEQYF. The CDR3 DNA is TGTGCTAGCAGCCCCAGACAGGGCCCCTACGAGCAGTACTTC.

This rearrangement joins TRBV5-1 to TRBJ2-1; 8 bases fit TRBD1. The CDR3 spans 19 residues. The germline V gene encodes CDR1 SGHRS and CDR2 YFSETQ. After removal of 0 bases from V and 2 bases from J, the junction contained 13 bases not matched to a gene. CDR3 protein: CASSLDRQGALRTYNEQFF. Written as DNA, the CDR3 is TGCGCCAGCAGCTTGGACCGCCAGGGGGCCCTTAGGACCTACAATGAGCAGTTCTTC.

The chain uses TRBV5-5 and TRBJ2-1; 8 bases are a match to TRBD1. The CDR3 totals 17 residues. Germline V gene lookup returns CDR1 SGHKS and CDR2 YYEKEE (reference sequence). V shed 3 bases and J 3 bases; nucleotides not matched to a gene: 11. CDR3: CASSSDTTGGFYNEQFF. The DNA of the CDR3 is TGTGCCAGCAGCTCGGATACAACAGGGGGTTTCTACAATGAGCAGTTCTTC.

The J gene is TRBJ2-1, the V gene TRBV30; 8 bases fit TRBD2. V was clipped by 4 bases and J by 2 bases; unmatched bases: 7. Germline lookup yields CDR1 GTSNPN and CDR2 SVGIG (reference sequence). The CDR3 runs 15 residues. The CDR3 bases are TGTGCCTGGAACCTCGTAGCGGGGACCTACAATGAGCAGTTCTTC. Its translation is CAWNLVAGTYNEQFF. Full variable domain (missing parts from reference TRBV30 and TRBJ2-1): SQTIHQWPATLVQPVGSPLSLECTVEGTSNPNLYWYRQAAGRGLQLLFYSVGIGQISSEVPQNLSASRPQDRQFILSSKKLLLSDSGFYLCAWNLVAGTYNEQFFGPGTRLTVL.

This clonotype has just a few counts. V gene TRBV20-1 combines with J gene TRBJ2-7; 7 bases align to TRBD1. The CDR3 is 11 amino acids. Germline V CDR1 and CDR2: DFQATT, SNEGSKA (reference sequence). The CDR3 bases are TGCAGCACAGGGGCGCCATACGAGCAGTACTTC. Its translation is CSTGAPYEQYF.

This clonotype was seen only a few times. The chain couples TRBV20-1 to TRBJ1-5; the match to TRBD1 covers 7 bases. The CDR3 contains 16 residues. The germline V gene has CDR1 DFQATT and CDR2 SNEGSKA (reference sequence). After removal of 6 bases from V and 3 bases from J, the junction contained 14 bases not matched to a gene. In nucleotides, the CDR3 is TGCAGTGCCCCGTCGGTAGAGGGGGCGACCAATCAGCCCCAGCATTTT. Translation: CSAPSVEGATNQPQHF.

This clonotype was recorded a few times. The V gene is TRBV9, the J gene TRBJ2-2; TRBD2 is a possible D gene (6 bases). Germline CDR1 reads SGDLS; CDR2 reads YYNGEE. Trimming pared 4 bases from V and 4 bases from J, leaving 11 bases between. There are 14 residues in the CDR3. The CDR3 DNA reads TGTGCCAGCAGCAGGAGGGGCCTCACCGGGGAGCTGTTTTTT. Residues: CASSRRGLTGELFF.

This sequence joins TRBV9 and TRBJ2-1; the D is unclear. Germline V gene sequence: CDR1 SGDLS, CDR2 YYNGEE. The CDR3 has 16 residues. V lost 0 bases and J lost 2, with 12 bases in between. CDR3 DNA: TGTGCCAGCAGCGTAGTCGGCAGCTACGCCTACAATGAGCAGTTCTTC. It encodes CASSVVGSYAYNEQFF. The complete variable domain, with remaining parts taken from reference TRBV9 and TRBJ2-1, reads DSGVTQTPKHLITATGQRVTLRCSPRSGDLSVYWYQQSLDQGLQFLIQYYNGEERAKGNILERFSAQQFPDLHSELNLSSLELGDSALYFCASSVVGSYAYNEQFFGPGTRLTVL.

This chain connects TRBV6-5 to TRBJ2-1; the D gene is possibly TRBD2 (6 bases). Germline loops: CDR1 MNHEY, CDR2 SVGAGI. The CDR3 has 18 residues. The V and J ends lost 0 bases and 2 bases respectively, with 17 bases between them. In nucleotides, the CDR3 is TGTGCCAGCAGTTACTCGGGTGCGGGACCCCCTCCCTACAATGAGCAGTTCTTC. Its protein is CASSYSGAGPPPYNEQFF.

This clonotype was found a few times. Here the CDR3 DNA reads TGTGCCAGCAGCTTAGACAGGGGCGGGACGCAGTATTTT. It specifies CASSLDRGGTQYF. The genes are TRBV7-6 and TRBJ2-3; TRBD1 aligns across 7 bases. From germline, CDR1 is SGHVS and CDR2 FNYEAQ. The CDR3 runs to 13 residues. Losses at the gene ends were 1 base for V and 9 bases for J; bases not matched to a gene: 4.

The chain joins TRBV7-9 to TRBJ2-3; perhaps TRBD1 as D (5 bases). Germline CDR1 is SEHNR and CDR2 is FQNEAQ (reference sequence). The germline V and J ends were trimmed by 5 bases and 2 bases, with 17 bases remaining between them. This CDR3 region has 16 residues. CDR3 residues: CASSLRAGLVTDTQYF. The CDR3, as DNA: TGTGCCAGCAGCCTAAGGGCAGGGCTTGTCACAGATACGCAGTATTTT.

The V gene is TRBV15, the J gene TRBJ1-3, with D hard to call. This CDR3 spans 15 amino acids. V was pared by 1 base and J by 8 bases, with 15 bases between. Germline lookup yields CDR1 LNHNV and CDR2 YYDKDF (reference sequence). CDR3 sequence reads: CATSRGPAGRDTIYF. The CDR3 coding sequence is TGTGCCACCAGCAGAGGCCCCGCCGGGCGGGACACCATATATTTT. The full variable domain, with the rest looked up from reference TRBV15 and TRBJ1-3, is DAMVIQNPRYQVTQFGKPVTLSCSQTLNHNVMYWYQQKSSQAPKLLFHYYDKDFNNEADTPDNFQSRRPNTSFCFLDIRSPGLGDTAMYLCATSRGPAGRDTIYFGEGSWLTVV.